This record covers a single T cell receptor beta chain. Per the germline V gene, CDR1 is LGHNA and CDR2 is YSLEER. The CDR3 spans 14 residues. This record belongs to a study of blood T cells in healthy people across ages. A sample-barcoded 5' primer and a J-beta primer mix were used in a second PCR of roughly 6 to 11 cycles. Every single cDNA molecule received a tag from a template-switch adaptor with 12 random nucleotides. In TCRdb, the 5' RACE reads were re-called with MiXCR into one record per CDR3 protein. Counted here are over 750,000 distinct CDR3 sequences, 20% to 30% occurring once; the ten biggest clones make up roughly a tenth. The sample was also linked to a second study, of T cells of mothers and their children. From that second work: Donation was provided by three healthy Caucasian mothers along with their six children.

The source material was blood. The chain uses TRBV4-3 and TRBJ2-7, with D uncertain. TRBJ2-5 matches the DNA end more closely, so the J call is doubtful. This sequence originates from a boy aged 5-17 years in good health. The CDR3 here is CASSQVVATETQYF. DNA for the CDR3: TGCGCCAGCAGCCAAGTGGTCGCTACAGAGACCCAGTACTTC.